The 4 T cell receptor beta chains below were found in one sample sequenced in a study of blood T cells in healthy people across ages. Next came a second PCR, run for about 7 to 12 cycles, which used a sample-barcoded 5' primer along with a J-beta primer mix. One entry per CDR3 protein, called by TCRdb with MiXCR from the 5' RACE reads. This table holds hundreds of thousands of distinct CDR3 sequences, about 21% found once. The sample comprised blood. These receptors came from a man in his sixties or seventies in good health.

This clonotype was seen many times. V is TRBV27 and J is TRBJ2-5; D is unresolved. The end of the DNA is better explained by TRBJ2-1, so the J call may be wrong. The CDR3 covers 11 residues. CDR1 and CDR2 (germline): MNHEY, SMNVEV (reference sequence). CDR3 sequence reads: CASSLFNEQFF. CDR3 in DNA: TGTGCCAGCAGTTTATTCAATGAGCAGTTCTTC.

This clonotype was found a few times. The rearrangement uses TRBV6-5 and TRBJ2-3; 9 positions agree with TRBD1. J lost 9 bases, V lost 0 bases, and 4 bases had no gene match. This CDR3 region has 14 residues. Germline-derived CDR1 and CDR2 are MNHEY and SVGAGI. In DNA form, the CDR3 reads TGTGCCAGCAGTTACTCGACAGGGGGTGACACGCAGTATTTT. Its translation is CASSYSTGGDTQYF.

The J gene is TRBJ2-5, the V gene TRBV9; the D is unclear. TRBJ2-1 explains the end of the DNA better; the J call may be wrong. CDR1 and CDR2 (germline): SGDLS, YYNGEE. The CDR3 extends over 14 amino acids. CDR3 loop: CASSVGERSNEQFF. DNA of the CDR3: TGTGCCAGCAGCGTAGGTGAACGTTCCAATGAGCAGTTCTTC.

This clonotype showed up just a few times. The gene calls are TRBV15 and TRBJ1-6; D is undetermined. V lost 5 bases and J 5 bases, leaving 10 bases between the germline ends. This CDR3 comprises 14 residues. The V gene's germline CDR1 is LNHNV and CDR2 YYDKDF (reference sequence). The CDR3 region is CATSLTTDNSPLHF. The CDR3 nucleotides are TGTGCCACCAGCCTGACGACGGATAATTCACCCCTCCACTTT. The full variable domain, with the rest looked up from reference TRBV15 and TRBJ1-6, is DAMVIQNPRYQVTQFGKPVTLSCSQTLNHNVMYWYQQKSSQAPKLLFHYYDKDFNNEADTPDNFQSRRPNTSFCFLDIRSPGLGDTAMYLCATSLTTDNSPLHFGNGTRLTVT.